This T cell receptor (beta chain) is drawn from a study of CD8 T cells in ankylosing spondylitis. This clonotype came up a few times. Germline V gene sequence: CDR1 MNHNS, CDR2 SASEGT. The CDR3 is 16 residues long. V lost 8 bases to trimming and J lost 2 bases; unmatched junction nucleotides: 14. TCRdb itself ran the 5' RACE reads through MiXCR, one entry per CDR3 protein. The table lists some 340,000 distinct CDR3 sequences, approximately 14% of them singletons. The TCR comes from a male donor with ankylosing spondylitis or in good health (not recorded which). The chain joins TRBV6-1 to TRBJ2-7, with TRBD1 matching 8 bases. Material for sequencing was blood, either unsorted or a sorted T cell fraction (not recorded which). This CDR3 is CASVDRGSYATYEQYF. The CDR3 DNA reads TGTGCCAGCGTCGACAGGGGATCCTATGCGACCTACGAGCAGTACTTC.